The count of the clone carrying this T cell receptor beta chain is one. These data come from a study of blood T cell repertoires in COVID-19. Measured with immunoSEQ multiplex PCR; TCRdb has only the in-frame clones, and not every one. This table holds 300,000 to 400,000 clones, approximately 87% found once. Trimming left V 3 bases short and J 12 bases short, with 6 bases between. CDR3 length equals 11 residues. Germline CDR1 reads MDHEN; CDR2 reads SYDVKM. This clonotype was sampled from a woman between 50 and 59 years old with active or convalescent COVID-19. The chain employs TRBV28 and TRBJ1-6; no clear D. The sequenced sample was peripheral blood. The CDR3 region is CASSFGEPLHF. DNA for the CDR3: TGTGCCAGCAGTTTCGGGGAACCCCTCCACTTT. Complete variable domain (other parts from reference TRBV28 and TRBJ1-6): DVKVTQSSRYLVKRTGEKVFLECVQDMDHENMFWYRQDPGLGLRLIYFSYDVKMKEKGDIPEGYSVSREKKERFSLILESASTNQTSMYLCASSFGEPLHFGNGTRLTVT.